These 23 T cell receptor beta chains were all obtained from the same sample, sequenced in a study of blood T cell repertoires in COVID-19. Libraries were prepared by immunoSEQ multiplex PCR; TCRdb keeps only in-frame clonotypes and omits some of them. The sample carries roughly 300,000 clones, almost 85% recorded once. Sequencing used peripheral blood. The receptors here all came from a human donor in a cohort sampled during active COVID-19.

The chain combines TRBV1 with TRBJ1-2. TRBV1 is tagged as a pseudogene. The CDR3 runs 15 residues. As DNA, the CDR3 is TGCACCAGCAGGGACTCTACAGGAGGGAACTATGGCTACACCTTC. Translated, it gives CTSRDSTGGNYGYTF.

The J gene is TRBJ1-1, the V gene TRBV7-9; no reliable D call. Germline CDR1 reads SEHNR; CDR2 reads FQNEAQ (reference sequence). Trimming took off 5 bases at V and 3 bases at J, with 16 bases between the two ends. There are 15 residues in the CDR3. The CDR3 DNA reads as TGTGCCAGCAGCCATCCCGATAATGCGGACACTGAAGCTTTCTTT. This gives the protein CASSHPDNADTEAFF.

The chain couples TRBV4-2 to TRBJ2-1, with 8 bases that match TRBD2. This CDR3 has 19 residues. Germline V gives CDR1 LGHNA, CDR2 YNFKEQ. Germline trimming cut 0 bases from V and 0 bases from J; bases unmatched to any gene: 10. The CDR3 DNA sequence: TGTGCCAGCAGCCAAGAAGTGACTAGCGCTAGTAGCTCCTACAATGAGCAGTTCTTC. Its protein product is CASSQEVTSASSSYNEQFF.

CDR3 nucleotides: TGTGCCAGTAGCGCGGGACAGGGGATAGATACGCAGTATTTT. Protein sequence: CASSAGQGIDTQYF. The rearrangement links TRBV19 to TRBJ2-3, with 10 bases that match TRBD1. Trimming took 6 bases from V and 5 from J; bases not matched to a gene: 5. The CDR3 has 14 residues. Germline loops: CDR1 LNHDA, CDR2 SQIVND (reference sequence). Combining the CDR3 with reference TRBV19 and TRBJ2-3 gives the whole variable domain DGGITQSPKYLFRKEGQNVTLSCEQNLNHDAMYWYRQDPGQGLRLIYYSQIVNDFQKGDIAEGYSVSREKKESFPLTVTSAQKNPTAFYLCASSAGQGIDTQYFGPGTRLTVL.

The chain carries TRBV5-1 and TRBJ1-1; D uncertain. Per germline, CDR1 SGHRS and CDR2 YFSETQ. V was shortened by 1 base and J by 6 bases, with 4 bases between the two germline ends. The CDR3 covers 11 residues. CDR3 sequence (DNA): TGCGCCAGCAGCTTGCTGTCTGAAGCTTTCTTT. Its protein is CASSLLSEAFF.

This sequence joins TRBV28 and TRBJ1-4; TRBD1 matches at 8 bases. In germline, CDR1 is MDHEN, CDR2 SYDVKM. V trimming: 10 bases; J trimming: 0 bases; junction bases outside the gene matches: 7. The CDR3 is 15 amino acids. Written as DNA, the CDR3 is TGTGCCACCAAGGGACAGGTCGCAACTAATGAAAAACTGTTTTTT. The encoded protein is CATKGQVATNEKLFF.

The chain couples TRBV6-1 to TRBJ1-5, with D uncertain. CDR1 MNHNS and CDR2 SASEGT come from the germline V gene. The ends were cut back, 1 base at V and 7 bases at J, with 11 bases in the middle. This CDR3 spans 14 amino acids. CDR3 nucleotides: TGTGCCAGCAGTGAAGGCAGATCTCGACAGCCCCAGCATTTT. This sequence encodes CASSEGRSRQPQHF.

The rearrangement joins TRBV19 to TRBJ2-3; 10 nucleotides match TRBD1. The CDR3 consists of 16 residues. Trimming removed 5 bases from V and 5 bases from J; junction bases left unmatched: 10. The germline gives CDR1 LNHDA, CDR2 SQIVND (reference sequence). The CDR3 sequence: CASSVSSGQGLDTQYF. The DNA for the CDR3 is TGTGCCAGTAGTGTTTCCTCGGGACAGGGGTTAGATACGCAGTATTTT.

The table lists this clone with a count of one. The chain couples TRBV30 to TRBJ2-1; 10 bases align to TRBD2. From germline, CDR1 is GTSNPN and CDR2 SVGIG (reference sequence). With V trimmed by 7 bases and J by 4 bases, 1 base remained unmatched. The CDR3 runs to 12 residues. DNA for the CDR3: TGTGCCTTAGCGGGGGGATACAATGAGCAGTTCTTC. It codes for CALAGGYNEQFF.

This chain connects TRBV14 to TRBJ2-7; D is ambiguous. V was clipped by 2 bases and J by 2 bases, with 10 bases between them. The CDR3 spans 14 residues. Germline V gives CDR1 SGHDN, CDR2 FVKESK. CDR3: CASSQSAGAYEQYF. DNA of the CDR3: TGTGCCAGCAGCCAATCCGCAGGCGCCTACGAGCAGTACTTC.

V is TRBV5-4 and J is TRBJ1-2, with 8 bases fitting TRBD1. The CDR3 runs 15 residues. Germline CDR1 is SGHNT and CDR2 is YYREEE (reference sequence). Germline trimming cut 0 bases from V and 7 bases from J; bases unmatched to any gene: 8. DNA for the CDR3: TGTGCCAGCAGCTTGGCCAGGGGGCAAGGAGGTGGCTACACCTTC. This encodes CASSLARGQGGGYTF.

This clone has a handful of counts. The CDR3 sequence is CATSAHDSYNEQFF. In DNA, the CDR3 is TGTGCCACCAGTGCACATGACTCCTACAATGAGCAGTTCTTC. The chain couples TRBV24-1 to TRBJ2-1, with D hard to call. Germline V CDR1 and CDR2: KGHDR, SFDVKD. Trimming left V 5 bases short and J 0 bases short, with 7 bases between. This CDR3 spans 14 amino acids.

The CDR3 reads CASTEHGELFF. Written as DNA, the CDR3 is TGTGCCAGCACAGAACACGGGGAGCTGTTTTTT. The V and J genes are TRBV7-8 and TRBJ2-2; D call uncertain. V lost 7 bases and J lost 7, with 7 bases in between. The CDR3 totals 11 residues. Germline V gene data show CDR1 as SGHVS and CDR2 as FQNEAQ.

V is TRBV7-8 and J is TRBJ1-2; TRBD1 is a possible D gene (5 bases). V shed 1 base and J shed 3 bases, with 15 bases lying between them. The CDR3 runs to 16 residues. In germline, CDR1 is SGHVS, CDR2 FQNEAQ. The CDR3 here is CASSLVGDSLYYGYTF. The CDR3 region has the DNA TGTGCCAGCAGCTTAGTCGGCGACAGCCTGTACTATGGCTACACCTTC. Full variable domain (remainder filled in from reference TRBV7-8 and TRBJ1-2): GAGVSQSPRYKVAKRGQDVALRCDPISGHVSLFWYQQALGQGPEFLTYFQNEAQLDKSGLPSDRFFAERPEGSVSTLKIQRTQQEDSAVYLCASSLVGDSLYYGYTFGSGTRLTVV.

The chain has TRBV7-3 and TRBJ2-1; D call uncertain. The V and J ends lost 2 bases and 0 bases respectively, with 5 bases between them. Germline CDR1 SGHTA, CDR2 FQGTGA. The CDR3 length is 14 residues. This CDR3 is CASSLPGSYNEQFF. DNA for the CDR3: TGTGCCAGCAGCTTACCGGGCTCCTACAATGAGCAGTTCTTC.

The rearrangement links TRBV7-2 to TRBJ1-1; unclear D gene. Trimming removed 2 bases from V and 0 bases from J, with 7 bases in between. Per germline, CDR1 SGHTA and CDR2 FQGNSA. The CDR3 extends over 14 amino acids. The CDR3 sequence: CASSLWSLNTEAFF. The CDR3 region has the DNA TGTGCCAGCAGCTTATGGAGCTTGAACACTGAAGCTTTCTTT.

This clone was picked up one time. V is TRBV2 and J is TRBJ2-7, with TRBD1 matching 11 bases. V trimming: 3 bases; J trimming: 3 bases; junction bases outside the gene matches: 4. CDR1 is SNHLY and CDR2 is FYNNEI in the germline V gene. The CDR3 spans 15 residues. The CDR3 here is CASSEGQGVNYEQYF. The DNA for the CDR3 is TGTGCCAGCAGTGAGGGACAGGGGGTGAACTACGAGCAGTACTTC.

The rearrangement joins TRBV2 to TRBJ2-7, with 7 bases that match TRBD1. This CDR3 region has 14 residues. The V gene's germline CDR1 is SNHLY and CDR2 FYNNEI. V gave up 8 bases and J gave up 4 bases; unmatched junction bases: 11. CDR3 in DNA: TGTGCCAGCGGAACACCGGGACAGAGATACGAGCAGTACTTC. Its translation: CASGTPGQRYEQYF.

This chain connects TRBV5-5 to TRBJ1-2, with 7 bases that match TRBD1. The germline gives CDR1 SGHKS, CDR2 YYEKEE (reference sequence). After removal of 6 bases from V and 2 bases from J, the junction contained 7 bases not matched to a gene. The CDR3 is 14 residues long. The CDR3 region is CASKFDRANYGYTF. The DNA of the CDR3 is TGTGCCAGCAAATTCGACAGGGCGAACTATGGCTACACCTTC.

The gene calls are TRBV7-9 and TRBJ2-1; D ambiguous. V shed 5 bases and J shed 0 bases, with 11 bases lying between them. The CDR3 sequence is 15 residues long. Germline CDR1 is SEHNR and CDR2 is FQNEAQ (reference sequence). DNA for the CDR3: TGTGCCAGCAGCAACTATTATAGCTCCTACAATGAGCAGTTCTTC. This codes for CASSNYYSSYNEQFF.

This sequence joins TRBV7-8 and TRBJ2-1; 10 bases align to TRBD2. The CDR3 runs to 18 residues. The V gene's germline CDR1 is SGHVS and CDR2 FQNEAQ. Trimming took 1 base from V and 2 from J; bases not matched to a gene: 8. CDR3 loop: CASSLGASGGPTYNEQFF. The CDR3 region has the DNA TGTGCCAGCAGCTTAGGGGCTAGCGGGGGACCTACCTACAATGAGCAGTTCTTC.

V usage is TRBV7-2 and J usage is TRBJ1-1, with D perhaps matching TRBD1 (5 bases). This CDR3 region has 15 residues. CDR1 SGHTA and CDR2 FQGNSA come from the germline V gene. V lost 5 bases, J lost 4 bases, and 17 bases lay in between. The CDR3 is CASSAWGGPSTEAFF. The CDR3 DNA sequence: TGTGCCAGCAGCGCCTGGGGCGGCCCGAGCACTGAAGCTTTCTTT.

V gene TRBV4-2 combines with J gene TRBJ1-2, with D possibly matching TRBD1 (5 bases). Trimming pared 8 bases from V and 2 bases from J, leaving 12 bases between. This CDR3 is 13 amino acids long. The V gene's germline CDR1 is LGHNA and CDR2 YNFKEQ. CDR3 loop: CASSLTANYGYTF. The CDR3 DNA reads TGTGCCAGCTCTCTGACAGCAAACTATGGCTACACCTTC.